These 30 T cell receptor beta chains were sequenced from one sample in a study of T cell changes during pregnancy in multiple sclerosis. Repertoires were generated with immunoSEQ multiplex PCR, while TCRdb's copy carries only in-frame clones and drops some. This repertoire shows 30,000 to 40,000 clones, roughly 90% found once; its top ten account for 0.6% to 0.9%. This sample comprised CD4+ T cells from peripheral blood mononuclear cells, obtained after pregnancy. The receptors shown here come from a female donor in good health, enrolled as a control in a pregnancy study.

The chain has TRBV7-6 and TRBJ2-1, with 9 bases aligning to TRBD2. V shed 1 base and J 5 bases; nucleotides not matched to a gene: 3. Germline V lookup: CDR1 SGHVS, CDR2 FNYEAQ. The CDR3 is made up of 15 amino acids. CDR3 amino acids: CASSLDAGGDNEQFF. The CDR3 region has the DNA TGTGCCAGCAGCTTAGACGCGGGAGGGGACAATGAGCAGTTCTTC.

This chain's CDR3 is CASNDRSTEAFF. In DNA form, the CDR3 reads TGTGCCAGCAATGACAGAAGCACTGAAGCTTTCTTT. The chain uses TRBV28 and TRBJ1-1, with a weak D call TRBD1 (5 bases). The V gene's germline CDR1 is MDHEN and CDR2 SYDVKM. V was cut by 7 bases and J by 4 bases, with 10 bases left in between. This CDR3 comprises 12 residues.

This chain connects TRBV5-4 to TRBJ2-1, with 10 bases fitting TRBD2. The CDR3 extends over 16 amino acids. The germline CDR1 and CDR2 sequences are SGHNT and YYREEE (reference sequence). Trimming took 3 bases from V and 12 from J; bases not matched to a gene: 15. CDR3: CASSSGLAEGNWGQFF. The CDR3 region has the DNA TGTGCCAGCAGCTCCGGACTAGCGGAGGGAAACTGGGGGCAGTTCTTC.

This clone was counted a single time. The chain joins TRBV7-8 to TRBJ1-1, with TRBD1 as a possible D gene (5 bases). Trimming stripped 1 base from V and 4 bases from J, with 7 bases between. The CDR3 is 13 residues long. Germline CDR1 SGHVS, CDR2 FQNEAQ. The chain's CDR3 is CASSLGRATEAFF. The CDR3 DNA reads as TGTGCCAGCAGCTTAGGCAGGGCCACTGAAGCTTTCTTT.

The chain carries TRBV19 and TRBJ1-2; maybe TRBD1 (6 bases). Trimming removed 5 bases from V and 3 bases from J, with 13 bases in between. The CDR3 totals 14 residues. Looked up from germline, CDR1 is LNHDA and CDR2 is SQIVND (reference sequence). The CDR3 loop reads CASSSGVRYYGYTF. CDR3 bases: TGTGCCAGTAGTTCAGGGGTCCGCTACTATGGCTACACCTTC.

The V gene is TRBV18, the J gene TRBJ2-2; a possible D gene is TRBD1 (6 bases). This CDR3 is built from 16 residues. From germline, CDR1 is KGHSH and CDR2 LQKENI. Trimming pared 3 bases from V and 2 bases from J, leaving 13 bases between. The CDR3 protein is CASSPAQGVNTGELFF. The DNA for the CDR3 is TGTGCCAGCTCACCGGCACAGGGCGTAAACACCGGGGAGCTGTTTTTT.

The CDR3 coding sequence is TGTGCCAGCAGCGTAGACAGCTATAGCAATCAGCCCCAGCATTTT. Its translation is CASSVDSYSNQPQHF. The chain uses TRBV9 and TRBJ1-5, with no clear D. V was pared by 0 bases and J by 0 bases, with 7 bases between. Germline values: CDR1 SGDLS, CDR2 YYNGEE. This CDR3 contains 15 residues. Drawing the rest from reference TRBV9 and TRBJ1-5, the complete variable domain is DSGVTQTPKHLITATGQRVTLRCSPRSGDLSVYWYQQSLDQGLQFLIQYYNGEERAKGNILERFSAQQFPDLHSELNLSSLELGDSALYFCASSVDSYSNQPQHFGDGTRLSIL.

This chain links TRBV6-1 with TRBJ2-7; TRBD1 agrees at 9 bases. V dropped 6 bases and J dropped 6; count of bases not matched to a gene: 9. The germline CDR1 and CDR2 sequences are MNHNS and SASEGT. This CDR3 region has 14 residues. CDR3 nucleotides: TGTGCCAGCAGGACCGGGACAGGGCTGAGCGAGCAGTACTTC. As protein: CASRTGTGLSEQYF.

V is TRBV12-5 and J is TRBJ2-2; 7 bases are shared with TRBD2. J lost 1 base, V lost 7 bases, and 6 bases had no gene match. The CDR3 covers 15 residues. Per germline, CDR1 LGHNT and CDR2 FRNRAP. The CDR3 protein is CASAAGGGNTGELFF. CDR3 sequence (DNA): TGTGCTAGTGCCGCTGGCGGGGGGAACACCGGGGAGCTGTTTTTT.

The chain joins TRBV6-1 to TRBJ1-3; D is unclear. CDR3 length: 16 amino acids. The V and J ends lost 4 bases and 2 bases respectively, with 15 bases between them. The germline CDR1 and CDR2 sequences are MNHNS and SASEGT. The CDR3 here is CASSGGGPGAGNTIYF. The CDR3 DNA follows: TGTGCCAGCAGTGGCGGAGGCCCCGGTGCTGGAAACACCATATATTTT.

This clone showed up just a few times. The chain recombines TRBV21-1 with TRBJ1-5. TRBV21-1 has pseudogene status. The length of the CDR3 is 15 residues. CDR3 in amino acids: CASSKARGGNQPQHF. In DNA, the CDR3 is TGTGCCAGCAGCAAAGCACGGGGAGGCAATCAGCCCCAGCATTTT.

CDR3 DNA sequence: TGTGCCTGGAATATAAGGGGGAACACTGAAGCTTTCTTT. Translation: CAWNIRGNTEAFF. This chain uses TRBV30 with TRBJ1-1; TRBD1 might be the D (5 bases). CDR3 length: 13 residues. The ends were cut back, 4 bases at V and 1 base at J, with 10 bases in the middle. Germline assignment: CDR1 GTSNPN and CDR2 SVGIG (reference sequence). Looking up the rest from reference TRBV30 and TRBJ1-1 gives the full variable domain: SQTIHQWPATLVQPVGSPLSLECTVEGTSNPNLYWYRQAAGRGLQLLFYSVGIGQISSEVPQNLSASRPQDRQFILSSKKLLLSDSGFYLCAWNIRGNTEAFFGQGTRLTVV.

The chain links TRBV5-4 to TRBJ2-3; 13 positions agree with TRBD2. With 4 bases clipped from V and 1 base from J, the junction kept 3 bases outside the gene matches. The V gene's germline CDR1 is SGHNT and CDR2 YYREEE (reference sequence). This CDR3 is 16 amino acids long. The CDR3 here is CASSGLAGVRTDTQYF. DNA of the CDR3: TGTGCCAGCAGCGGACTAGCGGGGGTCCGCACAGATACGCAGTATTTT.

In its sample, this clone was seen a few times. V usage is TRBV6-1 and J usage is TRBJ2-5, with 11 bases that match TRBD2. The CDR3 contains 16 residues. CDR1 MNHNS and CDR2 SASEGT come from the germline V gene. V gave up 3 bases and J gave up 1 base; unmatched junction bases: 4. The CDR3: CASSDNLAGGQETQYF. Here the CDR3 DNA reads TGTGCCAGCAGTGATAATCTAGCGGGGGGCCAAGAGACCCAGTACTTC.

The V and J genes are TRBV30 and TRBJ2-1; possibly TRBD1 for D (6 bases). CDR3 length: 16 residues. Germline V gene data show CDR1 as GTSNPN and CDR2 as SVGIG (reference sequence). V lost 1 base to trimming and J lost 1 base, with 14 bases between them. The CDR3 reads CAWSAREGGSYNEQFF. CDR3 sequence (DNA): TGTGCCTGGAGTGCTCGGGAAGGGGGATCCTACAATGAGCAGTTCTTC. The whole variable domain, filled in from reference TRBV30 and TRBJ2-1, reads SQTIHQWPATLVQPVGSPLSLECTVEGTSNPNLYWYRQAAGRGLQLLFYSVGIGQISSEVPQNLSASRPQDRQFILSSKKLLLSDSGFYLCAWSAREGGSYNEQFFGPGTRLTVL.

The chain recombines TRBV5-5 with TRBJ1-5, with 7 nucleotides matching TRBD1. V lost 4 bases and J lost 0; bases outside the gene matches: 13. Germline-derived CDR1 and CDR2 are SGHKS and YYEKEE (reference sequence). The CDR3 totals 18 residues. The CDR3 is CASSRVGQPDHSNQPQHF. CDR3 DNA sequence: TGTGCCAGCAGCCGTGTGGGACAGCCTGATCATAGCAATCAGCCCCAGCATTTT. The full variable domain, rest sourced from reference TRBV5-5 and TRBJ1-5, is DAGVTQSPTHLIKTRGQQVTLRCSPISGHKSVSWYQQVLGQGPQFIFQYYEKEERGRGNFPDRFSARQFPNYSSELNVNALLLGDSALYLCASSRVGQPDHSNQPQHFGDGTRLSIL.

The rearrangement joins TRBV5-1 to TRBJ2-1; 9 nucleotides line up with TRBD1. The V and J ends lost 4 bases and 8 bases, in that order; junction bases with no gene match: 16. The CDR3 has 17 residues. In germline, CDR1 is SGHRS, CDR2 YFSETQ. The CDR3, as DNA: TGCGCCAGCAGCCTTAACAGGGGGCAAGTTGGACGGGATGAGCAGTTCTTC. Amino acid sequence: CASSLNRGQVGRDEQFF.

CDR3 sequence reads: CASSVAATASPGDYGYTF. CDR3 nucleotides: TGTGCCAGCAGCGTGGCCGCGACAGCCTCTCCCGGAGACTATGGCTACACCTTC. V gene TRBV9 combines with J gene TRBJ1-2; D is possibly TRBD1 (5 bases). With 2 bases removed from V and 3 bases from J, the gap between germline ends came to 23 bases. Germline V lookup: CDR1 SGDLS, CDR2 YYNGEE. This CDR3 region has 18 residues.

The CDR3 spells CASSLEAGMNTEAFF. CDR3 bases: TGTGCCAGCAGCTTAGAGGCAGGGATGAACACTGAAGCTTTCTTT. The V gene is TRBV7-8, the J gene TRBJ1-1; D perhaps matches TRBD1 (5 bases). The CDR3 covers 15 residues. The ends were cut back, 1 base at V and 0 bases at J, with 9 bases in the middle. Germline lookup yields CDR1 SGHVS and CDR2 FQNEAQ.

The CDR3 DNA is TGCGCCAGCAGCCAAGATCGGCGACAGGCTCGCACAGATACGCAGTATTTT. This gives the protein CASSQDRRQARTDTQYF. The chain employs TRBV4-3 and TRBJ2-3; TRBD1 might be the D (6 bases). There are 17 residues in the CDR3. V lost 0 bases to trimming and J lost 1 base, with 14 bases between them. CDR1 and CDR2 from the germline V gene are LGHNA and YSLEER.

The V gene is TRBV18, the J gene TRBJ1-5; no clear D. Germline V gives CDR1 KGHSH, CDR2 LQKENI. V was shortened by 0 bases and J by 6 bases, with 12 bases between the two germline ends. This CDR3 is built from 15 residues. CDR3 coding DNA: TGTGCCAGCTCACCACCGCCAGGTTCGAGTCAGCCCCAGCATTTT. It yields the protein CASSPPPGSSQPQHF.

The V gene is TRBV5-1, the J gene TRBJ2-2, with a weak D call TRBD1 (6 bases). The CDR3 is 18 amino acids. Deletions cut 4 bases from V and 5 bases from J, with 24 bases between. Germline V gene lookup returns CDR1 SGHRS and CDR2 YFSETQ. The CDR3: CASSHRTAGKTVTGELFF. CDR3 bases: TGCGCCAGCAGCCACAGGACAGCAGGGAAAACCGTGACCGGGGAGCTGTTTTTT.

J is TRBJ1-4 and V is TRBV4-3; possible D gene TRBD1, 5 bases. Germline values: CDR1 LGHNA, CDR2 YSLEER. This CDR3 has 16 residues. Trimming took 2 bases from V and 10 from J, leaving 20 bases between them. The CDR3 DNA reads TGCGCCAGCAGCCAAACGGGAGAGGGGACGTATGGAAAACTGTTTTTT. Residues: CASSQTGEGTYGKLFF.

The V call is TRBV21-1, the J call TRBJ1-3; the table's TRBD1 call for D was not verified on the DNA. TRBV21-1 constitutes a pseudogene. This CDR3 has 13 residues. CDR3 sequence (DNA): TGTGCCAGCAGGACAGGGCCAGTAAACACCATATATTTT. Translating gives CASRTGPVNTIYF.

The chain joins TRBV6-5 to TRBJ2-7; 11 bases are a match to TRBD1. CDR3 length equals 14 residues. CDR1 and CDR2 from the germline V gene are MNHEY and SVGAGI. The J segment lost 6 bases and the V segment lost 5 bases, leaving 6 bases of the junction unmatched. For the CDR3, the DNA is TGTGCCAGCAGTCCCTGGACAGGGGGCGGCGAGCAGTACTTC. Its protein product is CASSPWTGGGEQYF.

The V gene is TRBV4-1, the J gene TRBJ1-2; possible D gene TRBD1, 5 bases. The CDR3 loop spans 14 amino acids. Per the germline V gene, CDR1 is MGHRA and CDR2 is YSYEKL. The germline V and J ends were trimmed by 0 bases and 8 bases, with 13 bases remaining between them. The CDR3 nucleotides are TGCGCCAGCAGCCAAGATCGACTGGAGGGGGGCTACACCTTC. Protein sequence: CASSQDRLEGGYTF.

The CDR3 sequence is CASSLGPTPGGYTF. CDR3 sequence (DNA): TGCGCCAGCAGCTTGGGCCCCACCCCGGGTGGCTACACCTTC. The chain joins TRBV5-1 to TRBJ1-2; D ambiguous. In germline, CDR1 is SGHRS, CDR2 YFSETQ. Trimming removed 0 bases at V and 7 bases at J, with 13 bases between. The CDR3 consists of 14 residues.

The chain combines TRBV28 with TRBJ1-3, with D unresolved. Trimming stripped 4 bases from V and 3 bases from J, with 7 bases between. The germline CDR1 and CDR2 sequences are MDHEN and SYDVKM. The CDR3 covers 13 residues. DNA for the CDR3: TGTGCCAGCAGTTCGAGACTTGGAAACACCATATATTTT. This encodes CASSSRLGNTIYF.

V gene TRBV25-1 combines with J gene TRBJ2-7; 11 nucleotides agree with TRBD2. The CDR3 contains 14 residues. Looked up from germline, CDR1 is MGHDK and CDR2 is SYGVNS. V was clipped by 10 bases and J by 5 bases; unmatched bases: 10. CDR3 nucleotides: TGTGCCACCGAGCGGGCTAGCGGGAGGAACGAGCAGTACTTC. Residues: CATERASGRNEQYF.

The chain uses TRBV6-5 and TRBJ1-2; TRBD1 agrees at 10 bases. CDR3 length: 15 residues. CDR1 and CDR2 (germline): MNHEY, SVGAGI. Trimming took 5 bases from V and 8 from J; bases not matched to a gene: 11. CDR3 nucleotide sequence: TGTGCCAGCAGTGGAGGGACAGGGGCGTTTGGGGGCTACACCTTC. Protein product: CASSGGTGAFGGYTF.